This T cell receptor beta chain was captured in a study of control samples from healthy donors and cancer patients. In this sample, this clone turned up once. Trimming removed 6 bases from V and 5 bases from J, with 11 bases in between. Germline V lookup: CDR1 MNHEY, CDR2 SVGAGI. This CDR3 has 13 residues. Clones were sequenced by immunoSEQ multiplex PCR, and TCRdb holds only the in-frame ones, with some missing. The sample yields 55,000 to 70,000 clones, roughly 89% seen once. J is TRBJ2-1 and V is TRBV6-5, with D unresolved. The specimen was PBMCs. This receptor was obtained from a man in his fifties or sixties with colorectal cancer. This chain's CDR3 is CASSPPGDNEQFF. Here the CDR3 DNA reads TGTGCCAGCAGCCCCCCTGGCGACAATGAGCAGTTCTTC.